This T cell receptor beta chain was identified during a study of T cells after yellow fever vaccination. Study summary: When fractions had low cell numbers, they were prepared with SMART-Seq v4 Ultra Low Input.

Template-switching 5'RACE yielded the TCR cDNA; a universal primer site and UMIs were added in the process. Each CDR3 protein gets one entry after TCRdb re-called the 5' RACE reads with MiXCR. Of tens of thousands of distinct CDR3 sequences listed, around 7.7% were seen once; the top ten hold roughly two fifths. On this clonotype itself: Its antigen is as yet unknown.

Germline V lookup: CDR1 ENHRY, CDR2 SYGVKD. V was clipped by 7 bases and J by 0 bases, with 13 bases between them. The CDR3 covers 14 residues. Study observations and caveats: CD4 and CD8 compartments shared a small share of clonotypes, likely from convergent recombination.

The chain carries TRBV10-3 and TRBJ2-7, with TRBD1 as a possible D gene (6 bases). The receptor was derived from a man aged 25-40 years who received the YFV17D yellow fever vaccine. The sequenced sample was CD8+ T cells sorted from PBMCs, obtained on the day of the yellow fever booster vaccination. The CDR3 DNA sequence: TGTGCCATCAATAACAGGGAGAACTCCTACGAGCAGTACTTC. This codes for CAINNRENSYEQYF.